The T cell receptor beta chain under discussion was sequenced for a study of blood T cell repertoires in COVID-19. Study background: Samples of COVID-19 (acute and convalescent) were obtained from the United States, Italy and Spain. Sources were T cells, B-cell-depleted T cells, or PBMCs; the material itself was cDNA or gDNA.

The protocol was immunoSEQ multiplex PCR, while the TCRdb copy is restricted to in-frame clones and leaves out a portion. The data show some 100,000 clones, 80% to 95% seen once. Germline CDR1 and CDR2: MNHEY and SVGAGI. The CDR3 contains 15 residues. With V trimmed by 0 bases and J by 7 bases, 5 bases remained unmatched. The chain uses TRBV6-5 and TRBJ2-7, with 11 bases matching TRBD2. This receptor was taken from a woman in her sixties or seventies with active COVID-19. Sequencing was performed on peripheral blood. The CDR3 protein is CASSYSGLAGGEQYF. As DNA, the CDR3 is TGTGCCAGCAGTTACTCGGGGCTAGCGGGGGGAGAGCAGTACTTC.